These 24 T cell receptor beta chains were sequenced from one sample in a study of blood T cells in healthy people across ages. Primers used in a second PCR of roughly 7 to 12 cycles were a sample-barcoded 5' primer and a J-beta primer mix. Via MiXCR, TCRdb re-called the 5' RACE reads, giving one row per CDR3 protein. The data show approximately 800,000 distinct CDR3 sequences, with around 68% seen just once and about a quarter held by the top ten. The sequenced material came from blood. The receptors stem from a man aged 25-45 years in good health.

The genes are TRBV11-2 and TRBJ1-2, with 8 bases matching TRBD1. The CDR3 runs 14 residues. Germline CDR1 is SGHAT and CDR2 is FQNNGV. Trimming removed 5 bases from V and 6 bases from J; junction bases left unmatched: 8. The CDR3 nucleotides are TGTGCCAGCAGCCTCTGGACAGGGAATGATGGCTACACCTTC. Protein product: CASSLWTGNDGYTF.

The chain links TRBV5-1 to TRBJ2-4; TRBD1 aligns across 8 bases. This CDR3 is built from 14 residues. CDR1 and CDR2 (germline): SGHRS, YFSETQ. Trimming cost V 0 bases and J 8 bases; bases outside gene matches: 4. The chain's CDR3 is CASSLGQGWDIQYF. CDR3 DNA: TGCGCCAGCAGCTTGGGACAGGGGTGGGACATTCAGTACTTC.

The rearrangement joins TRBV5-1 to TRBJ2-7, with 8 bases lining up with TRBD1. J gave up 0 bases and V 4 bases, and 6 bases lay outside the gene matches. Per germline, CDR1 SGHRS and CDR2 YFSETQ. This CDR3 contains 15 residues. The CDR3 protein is CASSPRTGTSYEQYF. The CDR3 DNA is TGCGCCAGCAGCCCGAGGACAGGGACCTCCTACGAGCAGTACTTC.

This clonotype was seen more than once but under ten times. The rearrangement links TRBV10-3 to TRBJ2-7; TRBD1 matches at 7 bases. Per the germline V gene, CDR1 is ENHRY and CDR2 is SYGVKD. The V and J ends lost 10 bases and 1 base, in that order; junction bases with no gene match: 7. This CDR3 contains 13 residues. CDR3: CASHGTASYEQYF. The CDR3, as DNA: TGTGCCAGCCACGGGACAGCTTCCTACGAGCAGTACTTC.

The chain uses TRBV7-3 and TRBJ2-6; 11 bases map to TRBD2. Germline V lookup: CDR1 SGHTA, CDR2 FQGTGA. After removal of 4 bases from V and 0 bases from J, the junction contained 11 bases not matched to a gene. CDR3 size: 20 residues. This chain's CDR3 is CASSSKTSGGQSSGANVLTF. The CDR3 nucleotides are TGTGCCAGCAGCTCAAAAACTAGCGGGGGCCAAAGCTCTGGGGCCAACGTCCTGACTTTC.

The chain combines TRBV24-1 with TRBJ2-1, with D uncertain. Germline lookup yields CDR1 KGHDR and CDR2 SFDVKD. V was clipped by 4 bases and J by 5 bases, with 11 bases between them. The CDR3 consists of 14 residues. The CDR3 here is CATSESRRDNEQFF. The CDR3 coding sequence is TGTGCCACCAGTGAGAGCCGGAGAGACAATGAGCAGTTCTTC.

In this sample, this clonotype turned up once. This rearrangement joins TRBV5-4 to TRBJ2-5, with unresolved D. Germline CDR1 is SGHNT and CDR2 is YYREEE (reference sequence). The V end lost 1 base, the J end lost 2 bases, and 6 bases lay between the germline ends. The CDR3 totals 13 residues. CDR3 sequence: CASSLFGQETQYF. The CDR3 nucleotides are TGTGCCAGCAGCTTGTTCGGTCAAGAGACCCAGTACTTC.

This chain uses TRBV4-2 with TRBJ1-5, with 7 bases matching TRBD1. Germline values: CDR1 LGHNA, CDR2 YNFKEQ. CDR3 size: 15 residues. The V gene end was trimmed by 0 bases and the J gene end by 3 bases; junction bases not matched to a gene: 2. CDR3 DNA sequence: TGTGCCAGCAGCCAAGACGGGACAGTCAATCAGCCCCAGCATTTT. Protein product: CASSQDGTVNQPQHF.

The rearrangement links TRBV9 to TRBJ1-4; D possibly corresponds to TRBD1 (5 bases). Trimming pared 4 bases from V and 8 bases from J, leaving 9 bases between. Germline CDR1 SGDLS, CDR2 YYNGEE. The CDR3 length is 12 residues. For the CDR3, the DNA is TGTGCCAGCAGCAACCGGGGGGAAAAACTGTTTTTT. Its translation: CASSNRGEKLFF.

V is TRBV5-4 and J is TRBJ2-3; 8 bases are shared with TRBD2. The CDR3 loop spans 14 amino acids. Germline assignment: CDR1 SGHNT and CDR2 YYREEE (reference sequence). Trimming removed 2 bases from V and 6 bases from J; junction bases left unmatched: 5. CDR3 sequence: CASSFPGGADTQYF. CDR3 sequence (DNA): TGTGCCAGCAGCTTCCCGGGGGGGGCGGATACGCAGTATTTT.

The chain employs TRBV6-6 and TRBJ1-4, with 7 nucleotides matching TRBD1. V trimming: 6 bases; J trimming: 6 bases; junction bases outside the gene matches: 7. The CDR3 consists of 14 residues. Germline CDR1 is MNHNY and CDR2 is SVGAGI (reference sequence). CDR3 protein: CASSLDRVDEKLFF. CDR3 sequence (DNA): TGTGCCAGCAGCCTAGACAGGGTCGATGAAAAACTGTTTTTT.

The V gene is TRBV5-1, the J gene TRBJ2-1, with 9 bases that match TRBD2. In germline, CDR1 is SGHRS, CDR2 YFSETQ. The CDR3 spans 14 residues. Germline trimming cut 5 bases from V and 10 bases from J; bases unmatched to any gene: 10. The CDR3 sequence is CASSSAGGSGEQFF. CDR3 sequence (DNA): TGCGCCAGCAGTTCAGCGGGGGGCTCTGGGGAGCAGTTCTTC.

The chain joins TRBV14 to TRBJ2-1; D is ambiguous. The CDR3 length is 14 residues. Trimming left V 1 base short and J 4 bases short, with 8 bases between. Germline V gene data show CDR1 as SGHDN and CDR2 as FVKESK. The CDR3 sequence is CASSQGRAYNEQFF. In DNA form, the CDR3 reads TGTGCCAGCAGCCAAGGACGGGCTTACAATGAGCAGTTCTTC.

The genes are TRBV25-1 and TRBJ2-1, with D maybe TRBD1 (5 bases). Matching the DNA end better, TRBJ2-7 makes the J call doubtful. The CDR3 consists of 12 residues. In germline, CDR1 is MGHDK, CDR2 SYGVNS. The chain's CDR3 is CASGDRGGEQYF. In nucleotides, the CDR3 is TGTGCCAGCGGGGATAGGGGTGGTGAGCAGTACTTC.

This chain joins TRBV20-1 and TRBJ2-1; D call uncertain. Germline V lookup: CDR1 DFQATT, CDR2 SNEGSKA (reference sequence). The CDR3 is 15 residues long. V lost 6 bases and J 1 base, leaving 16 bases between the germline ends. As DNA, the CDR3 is TGCAGTGCCGACCAGAACAGTGTATCCTACAATGAGCAGTTCTTC. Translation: CSADQNSVSYNEQFF.

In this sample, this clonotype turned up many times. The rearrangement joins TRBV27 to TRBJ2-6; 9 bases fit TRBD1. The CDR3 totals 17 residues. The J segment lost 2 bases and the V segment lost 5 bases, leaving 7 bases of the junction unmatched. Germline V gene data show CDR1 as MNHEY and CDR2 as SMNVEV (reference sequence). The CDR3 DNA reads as TGTGCCAGCAGTACGGGACAGGGAATGGCTGGGGCCAACGTCCTGACTTTC. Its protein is CASSTGQGMAGANVLTF.

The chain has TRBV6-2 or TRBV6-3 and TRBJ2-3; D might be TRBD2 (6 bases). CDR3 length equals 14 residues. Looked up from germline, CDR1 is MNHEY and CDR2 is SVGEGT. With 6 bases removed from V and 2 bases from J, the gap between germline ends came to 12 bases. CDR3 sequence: CASRSGLATDTQYF. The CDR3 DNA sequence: TGTGCCAGCAGGTCGGGACTTGCCACAGATACGCAGTATTTT.

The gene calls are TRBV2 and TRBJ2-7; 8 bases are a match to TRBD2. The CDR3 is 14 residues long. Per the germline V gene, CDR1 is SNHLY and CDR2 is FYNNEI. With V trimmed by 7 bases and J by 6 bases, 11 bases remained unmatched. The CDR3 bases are TGTGCCAGCACCACGGGACTAGTATCGGGCGAGCAGTACTTC. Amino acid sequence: CASTTGLVSGEQYF.

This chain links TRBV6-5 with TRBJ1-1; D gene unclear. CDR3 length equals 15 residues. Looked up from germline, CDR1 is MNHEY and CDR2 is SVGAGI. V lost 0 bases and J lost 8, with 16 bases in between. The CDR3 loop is CASSYSMWRDNEAFF. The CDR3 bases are TGTGCCAGCAGTTACTCGATGTGGCGAGACAACGAAGCTTTCTTT.

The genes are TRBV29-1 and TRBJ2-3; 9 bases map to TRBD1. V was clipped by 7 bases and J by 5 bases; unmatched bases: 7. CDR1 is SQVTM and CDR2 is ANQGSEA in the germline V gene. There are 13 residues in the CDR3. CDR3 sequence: CSGRTGEVDTQYF. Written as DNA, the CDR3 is TGCAGCGGCCGGACAGGGGAAGTAGATACGCAGTATTTT.

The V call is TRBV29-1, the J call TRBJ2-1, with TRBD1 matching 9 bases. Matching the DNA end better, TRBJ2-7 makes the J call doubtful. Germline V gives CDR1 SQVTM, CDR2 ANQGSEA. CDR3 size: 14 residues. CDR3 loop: CSVTGTGTNNEQYF. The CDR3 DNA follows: TGCAGCGTTACCGGGACAGGGACGAACAATGAGCAGTACTTC.

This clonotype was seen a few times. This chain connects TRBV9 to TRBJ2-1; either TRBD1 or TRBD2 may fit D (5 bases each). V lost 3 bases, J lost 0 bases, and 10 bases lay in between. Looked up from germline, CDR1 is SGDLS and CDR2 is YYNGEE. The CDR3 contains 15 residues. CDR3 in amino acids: CASSGAGSSYNEQFF. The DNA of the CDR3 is TGTGCCAGCAGCGGAGCAGGGAGCTCCTACAATGAGCAGTTCTTC.

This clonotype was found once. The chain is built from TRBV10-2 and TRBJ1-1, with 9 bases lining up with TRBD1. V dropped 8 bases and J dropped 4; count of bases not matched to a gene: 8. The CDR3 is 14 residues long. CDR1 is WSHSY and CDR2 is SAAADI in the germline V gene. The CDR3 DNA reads TGCGCCAGCGCTAAGACAGGGGGGGTCACTGAAGCTTTCTTT. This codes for CASAKTGGVTEAFF.

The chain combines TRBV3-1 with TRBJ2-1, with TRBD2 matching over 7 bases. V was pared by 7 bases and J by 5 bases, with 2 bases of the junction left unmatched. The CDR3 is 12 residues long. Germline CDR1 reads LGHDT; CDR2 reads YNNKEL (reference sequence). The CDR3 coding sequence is TGTGCCAGCAATCTAGCGGACAATGAGCAGTTCTTC. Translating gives CASNLADNEQFF.